The 22 T cell receptor beta chains below all came from one sample that was sequenced in a study of spatial heterogeneity in lung cancer. TCRdb reanalysed the 5' RACE reads using MiXCR and keeps one entry per CDR3 protein. There are thousands of distinct CDR3 sequences in the sample; approximately 20% occur only once, and 20% to 25% lies in the top ten. Stated time point: sample taken at primary tumor resection. Whole RNA, isolated from tumor, nontumor lung or frozen PBMC, was sequenced without prior sorting. The sequencing used normal lung tissue next to the tumor, collected at surgery. The source is a male donor with early-stage non-small cell lung cancer.

This clonotype is judged medium-sized. A library prepared for alpha chains yielded this beta chain as an off-target read; its size is of little meaning. The gene calls are TRBV2 and TRBJ2-5, with 8 bases matching TRBD1. CDR3 size: 14 residues. V dropped 6 bases and J dropped 2; count of bases not matched to a gene: 5. Per germline, CDR1 SNHLY and CDR2 FYNNEI. The CDR3 sequence: CASSAGQGQETQYF. CDR3 sequence (DNA): TGTGCCAGCAGCGCCGGACAGGGACAAGAGACCCAGTACTTC.

This clonotype rates as medium-sized. A library made for alpha chains picked up this beta chain off target, so its size means little. The chain uses TRBV20-1 and TRBJ2-3; the match to TRBD2 covers 9 bases. This CDR3 has 14 amino acids. The J segment lost 6 bases and the V segment lost 4 bases, leaving 8 bases of the junction unmatched. CDR1 is DFQATT, CDR2 SNEGSKA, per germline (reference sequence). As DNA, the CDR3 is TGCAGTGCTACCGGACTAGCGTCAGGCGATACGCAGTATTTT. Residues: CSATGLASGDTQYF.

This clonotype is judged medium-sized. This beta chain is an off-target read within a library intended for alpha chains, so its frequency means little. DNA of the CDR3: TGCGCCAGCAGTCAATACAGCGCAGGGGGCCGAGACATTCAGTACTTC. This translates into CASSQYSAGGRDIQYF. V usage is TRBV23-1 and J usage is TRBJ2-4, with 8 nucleotides matching TRBD1. TRBV23-1 is known as an ORF, though its function is uncertain. V trimming: 1 base; J trimming: 8 bases; junction bases outside the gene matches: 10. There are 16 residues in the CDR3.

This clonotype counts as medium-sized (0.01 to 0.1%). A library prepared for alpha chains yielded this beta chain as an off-target read; its size is of little meaning. The chain uses TRBV20-1 and TRBJ1-5, with 8 bases fitting TRBD1. The CDR3 has 13 residues. J gave up 6 bases and V 6 bases, and 7 bases lay outside the gene matches. Germline V CDR1 and CDR2: DFQATT, SNEGSKA (reference sequence). The CDR3 bases are TGCAGTGCGCCTCAGGGGGCAGGTCAGCCCCAGCATTTT. Translating it yields CSAPQGAGQPQHF.

This clonotype was counted between two and nine times. The library was built for alpha chains, so this beta chain is an off-target read and its size means little. This sequence joins TRBV28 and TRBJ2-3; TRBD2 aligns across 15 bases. Germline V CDR1 and CDR2: MDHEN, SYDVKM. V lost 5 bases to trimming and J lost 5 bases; unmatched junction nucleotides: 2. This CDR3 comprises 15 residues. The CDR3 protein is CASSRTSGRVDTQYF. The CDR3 DNA follows: TGTGCCAGCAGTCGGACTAGCGGGAGGGTAGATACGCAGTATTTT.

This clonotype is medium-sized within its sample. Because the library targeted alpha chains, this beta chain is an off-target read whose size means little. This rearrangement joins TRBV28 to TRBJ1-4; tentative D call: TRBD1 (6 bases). Germline CDR1 MDHEN, CDR2 SYDVKM. CDR3 length: 15 residues. V gave up 6 bases and J gave up 7 bases, with 18 bases separating them. The DNA of the CDR3 is TGTGCCAGCAGCCCACAGGGAGGGATGGGTGAAAAACTGTTTTTT. This sequence encodes CASSPQGGMGEKLFF. The full variable domain, with the rest looked up from reference TRBV28 and TRBJ1-4, is DVKVTQSSRYLVKRTGEKVFLECVQDMDHENMFWYRQDPGLGLRLIYFSYDVKMKEKGDIPEGYSVSREKKERFSLILESASTNQTSMYLCASSPQGGMGEKLFFGSGTQLSVL.

This clonotype was observed many times. This beta chain is a stray sequence in a library constructed for alpha chains; its clone size is not meaningful. V usage is TRBV12-5 and J usage is TRBJ2-7; no clear D gene. Germline-derived CDR1 and CDR2 are LGHNT and FRNRAP. V was shortened by 9 bases and J by 6 bases, with 12 bases between the two germline ends. This CDR3 is 11 amino acids long. CDR3 sequence: CASAFRCEQYV. DNA for the CDR3: TGTGCTAGCGCCTTCAGGTGCGAGCAGTACGTC.

In its sample, this clonotype was seen a few times. With the library built for alpha chains, this beta chain is off target and its frequency is not meaningful. The rearrangement links TRBV20-1 to TRBJ2-7; unclear D gene. Trimming removed 6 bases at V and 3 bases at J, with 9 bases between. The CDR3 runs to 11 residues. Germline CDR1 DFQATT, CDR2 SNEGSKA (reference sequence). The CDR3 coding sequence is TGCAGTGCGAGTTCGCGCTACGAGCAGTACTTC. Amino acids: CSASSRYEQYF.

About this clonotype: Because the library targeted alpha chains, this beta chain is an off-target read whose size means little. The rearrangement uses TRBV23-1 and TRBJ2-7; 8 bases agree with TRBD1. TRBV23-1 carries the ORF label, with uncertain function. V was pared by 4 bases and J by 2 bases, with 10 bases of the junction left unmatched. The CDR3 runs 16 residues. The CDR3 spells CASSPNWGQETYEQYV. In DNA, the CDR3 is TGCGCCAGCAGTCCCAATTGGGGACAGGAAACCTACGAGCAGTACGTC.

By frequency in the sample, this clonotype is medium-sized. The size of this beta chain means little, since it is a stray read in a library made for alpha chains. The rearrangement joins TRBV12-3 or TRBV12-4 to TRBJ1-6; the D is unclear. The CDR3 extends over 14 amino acids. V lost 1 base and J lost 8, with 9 bases in between. The CDR3 DNA sequence: TGTGCCAGCAGTTTAGGGCAGAAAGATTCACCCCTCCACTTT. Translated: CASSLGQKDSPLHF.

By share of the sample, this clonotype is medium-sized (0.01 to 0.1%). This beta chain was picked up by a library intended for alpha chains and is off target, so its count carries little meaning. The CDR3 DNA is TGCAGTGCTATGACCCGCCCAATTGGAAGCTCCTACAATGAGCAGTTCTTC. Its translation: CSAMTRPIGSSYNEQFF. V is TRBV20-1 and J is TRBJ2-1; no reliable D call. This CDR3 is 17 amino acids long. CDR1 and CDR2 from the germline V gene are DFQATT and SNEGSKA (reference sequence). V was trimmed by 4 bases and J by 0 bases, leaving 19 bases between them.

This clonotype occurred many times. This beta chain is a stray read from a library made for alpha chains; its abundance is not meaningful. The J gene is TRBJ2-2, the V gene TRBV6-5; 10 bases are shared with TRBD2. Germline trimming cut 7 bases from V and 4 bases from J; bases unmatched to any gene: 9. Germline loops: CDR1 MNHEY, CDR2 SVGAGI. This CDR3 has 16 residues. The CDR3 region has the DNA TGTGCCAGCACCCTAAAAGCGGGAGGGGGCACCGGGGAGCTGTTTTTT. Protein sequence: CASTLKAGGGTGELFF.

By share of the sample, this clonotype is medium-sized. Since the library was made to target alpha chains, this beta chain is a stray read and its abundance is not meaningful. The V gene is TRBV18, the J gene TRBJ2-1; 8 bases line up with TRBD1. Germline values: CDR1 KGHSH, CDR2 LQKENI. V was pared by 6 bases and J by 6 bases, with 13 bases of the junction left unmatched. The CDR3 extends over 16 amino acids. CDR3 region: CASSHRRDRSRNEQFF. In DNA form, the CDR3 reads TGTGCCAGCTCCCATCGCAGGGACAGGTCTCGCAATGAGCAGTTCTTC.

This clonotype was seen a few times. Because this beta chain is a stray read in a library intended to capture alpha chains, its abundance should not be given much weight. The chain recombines TRBV11-2 with TRBJ2-5, with unresolved D. Per germline, CDR1 SGHAT and CDR2 FQNNGV. The CDR3 spans 16 residues. Trimming shortened V by 5 bases and J by 3 bases, and 19 bases separated the two germline ends. The CDR3 region is CASSPSDWAVKETQYF. As DNA, the CDR3 is TGTGCCAGCAGCCCGTCCGATTGGGCAGTCAAAGAGACCCAGTACTTC.

This clonotype has at least ten counts. Since the library was made to target alpha chains, this beta chain is a stray read and its abundance is not meaningful. This rearrangement joins TRBV30 to TRBJ2-5; TRBD2 is a possible D gene (5 bases). The V and J ends lost 1 base and 2 bases respectively, with 8 bases between them. Germline V CDR1 and CDR2: GTSNPN, SVGIG (reference sequence). CDR3 length: 13 amino acids. The CDR3 DNA reads TGTGCCTGGAGTGGAGAGGGACAAGAGACCCAGTACTTC. Its protein product is CAWSGEGQETQYF.

This clonotype is categorized as medium-sized. The size of this beta chain means little, since it is a stray read in a library made for alpha chains. V is TRBV6-1 and J is TRBJ2-7; perhaps TRBD1 as D (6 bases). This CDR3 has 13 amino acids. Germline V lookup: CDR1 MNHNS, CDR2 SASEGT. The V gene lost 4 bases and the J gene lost 7 bases, with 14 bases spanning the gap. DNA for the CDR3: TGTGCCAGCAGTGGGGGACAACGTGGGGAGCAGTACGTC. It translates to CASSGGQRGEQYV.

This clonotype is termed medium-sized. This beta chain represents an off-target read in a library built for alpha chains; its size is of limited meaning. The chain combines TRBV4-2 with TRBJ1-1, with TRBD1 matching 9 bases. The CDR3 length is 14 residues. Germline loops: CDR1 LGHNA, CDR2 YNFKEQ. The V gene end was trimmed by 0 bases and the J gene end by 6 bases; junction bases not matched to a gene: 2. The CDR3 nucleotides are TGTGCCAGCAGCCAAGATTGGACAGGGGCTGAAGCTTTCTTT. It codes for CASSQDWTGAEAFF.

In its sample, this clonotype ranks as medium-sized. This beta chain appears as a stray read in a library generated for alpha chains; its size is not informative. The V and J genes are TRBV12-3 or TRBV12-4 and TRBJ2-1; D remains unclear. The CDR3 totals 13 residues. V was pared by 5 bases and J by 10 bases, with 15 bases between. In nucleotides, the CDR3 is TGTGCCAGCAGTGACGACATAGCCCCGGAGCAGTTCTTC. It specifies CASSDDIAPEQFF.

Remarks on this clonotype: This beta chain lies outside the target of a library built for alpha chains; its clone size means little. This chain joins TRBV20-1 and TRBJ2-7; D unresolved. This CDR3 has 13 amino acids. From germline, CDR1 is DFQATT and CDR2 SNEGSKA (reference sequence). V lost 3 bases to trimming and J lost 7 bases, with 16 bases between them. The CDR3 DNA sequence: TGCAGTGCTAGTTACGGGCCCCATGGGGAGCAGTACTTC. This codes for CSASYGPHGEQYF.

By sample fraction, this clonotype is medium-sized. This beta chain is a stray sequence in a library constructed for alpha chains; its clone size is not meaningful. V and J are TRBV7-2 and TRBJ2-5; D is possibly TRBD1 (5 bases). V was pared by 3 bases and J by 5 bases, with 10 bases between. The V gene's germline CDR1 is SGHTA and CDR2 FQGNSA. The length of the CDR3 is 13 residues. The DNA for the CDR3 is TGTGCCAGCAGCTTTAATCCAGGGGAGACCCAGTACTTC. Protein sequence: CASSFNPGETQYF.

In its sample, this clonotype is medium-sized. Little can be read into the size of this beta chain, an off-target read in a library designed for alpha chains. CDR3 in DNA: TGTGCCAGCAGTGTAGCTAGCGGGACCTACAATGAGCAGTTCTTC. It is translated as CASSVASGTYNEQFF. The V gene is TRBV6-1, the J gene TRBJ2-1; TRBD2 matches 9 bases. Germline values: CDR1 MNHNS, CDR2 SASEGT. Trimming cost V 4 bases and J 2 bases; bases outside gene matches: 3. The CDR3 totals 15 residues.

By proportion, this clonotype is medium-sized. This beta chain represents an off-target read in a library built for alpha chains; its size is of limited meaning. The chain couples TRBV6-2 or TRBV6-3 to TRBJ2-4; D is perhaps TRBD2 (6 bases). The CDR3 has 20 residues. Per germline, CDR1 MNHEY and CDR2 SVGEGT. Trimming stripped 5 bases from V and 0 bases from J, with 26 bases between. CDR3 nucleotide sequence: TGTGCCAGCAGTCCGAATAGCGGTACCTACCAAGCCTTAGCCAAAAACATTCAGTACTTC. Amino acids: CASSPNSGTYQALAKNIQYF.